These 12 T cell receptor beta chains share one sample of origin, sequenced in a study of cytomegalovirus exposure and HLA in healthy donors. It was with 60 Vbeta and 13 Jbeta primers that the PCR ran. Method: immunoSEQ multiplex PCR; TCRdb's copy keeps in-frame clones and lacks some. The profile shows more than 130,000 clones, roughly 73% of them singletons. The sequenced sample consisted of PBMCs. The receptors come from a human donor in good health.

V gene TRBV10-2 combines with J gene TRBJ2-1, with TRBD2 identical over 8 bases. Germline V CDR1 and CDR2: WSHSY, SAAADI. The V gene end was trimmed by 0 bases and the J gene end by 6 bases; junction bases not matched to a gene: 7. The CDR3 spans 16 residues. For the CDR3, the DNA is TGCGCCAGCAGTGAGTCTGTAGCGGGAAACCTCAATGAGCAGTTCTTC. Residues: CASSESVAGNLNEQFF.

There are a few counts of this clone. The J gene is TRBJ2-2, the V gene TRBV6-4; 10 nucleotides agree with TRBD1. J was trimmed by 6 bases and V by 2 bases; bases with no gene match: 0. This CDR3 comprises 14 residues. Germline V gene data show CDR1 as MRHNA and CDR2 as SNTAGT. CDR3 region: CASSDGTGAGELFF. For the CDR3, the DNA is TGTGCCAGCAGTGACGGGACAGGGGCCGGGGAGCTGTTTTTT.

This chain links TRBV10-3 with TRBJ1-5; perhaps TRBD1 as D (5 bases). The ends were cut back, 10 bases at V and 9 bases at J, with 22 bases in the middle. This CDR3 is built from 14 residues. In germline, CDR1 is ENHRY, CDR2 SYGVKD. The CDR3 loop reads CATHPHQGAGPQHF. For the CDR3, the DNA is TGTGCCACCCACCCCCACCAGGGCGCAGGGCCCCAGCATTTT.

This chain's CDR3 is CASSEYFPGRDNYGYTF. DNA for the CDR3: TGTGCCAGCAGTGAATATTTCCCCGGGAGGGACAACTATGGCTACACCTTC. The rearrangement links TRBV25-1 to TRBJ1-2, with D maybe TRBD1 (5 bases). Germline lookup yields CDR1 MGHDK and CDR2 SYGVNS. The CDR3 covers 17 residues. V was trimmed by 0 bases and J by 2 bases, leaving 16 bases between them.

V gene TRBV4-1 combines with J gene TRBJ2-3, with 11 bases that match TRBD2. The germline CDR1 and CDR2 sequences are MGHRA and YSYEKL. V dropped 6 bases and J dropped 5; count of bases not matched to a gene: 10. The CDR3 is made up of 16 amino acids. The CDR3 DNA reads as TGCGCCAGCAGGCGGGTAGCGGGAGGGCCAAGAGATACGCAGTATTTT. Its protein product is CASRRVAGGPRDTQYF.

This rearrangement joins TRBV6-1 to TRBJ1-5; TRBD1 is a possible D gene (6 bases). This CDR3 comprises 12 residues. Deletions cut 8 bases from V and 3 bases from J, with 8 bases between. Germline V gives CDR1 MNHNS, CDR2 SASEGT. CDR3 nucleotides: TGTGCCAGCCGACAGGTCAATCAGCCCCAGCATTTT. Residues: CASRQVNQPQHF.

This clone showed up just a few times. Here the CDR3 reads CASSKEDSRSPLHF. The DNA of the CDR3 is TGTGCCAGCAGCAAAGAGGACAGTCGATCACCCCTCCACTTT. V usage is TRBV2 and J usage is TRBJ1-6; D perhaps matches TRBD1 (6 bases). CDR1 and CDR2 (germline): SNHLY, FYNNEI. CDR3 size: 14 residues. V lost 6 bases, J lost 10 bases, and 16 bases lay in between.

The CDR3 DNA follows: TGCAGCGTTGAAGGGATGGCGGGTACTCAAGGAGATACGCAGTATTTT. Its protein is CSVEGMAGTQGDTQYF. V usage is TRBV29-1 and J usage is TRBJ2-3; D possibly corresponds to TRBD2 (5 bases). This CDR3 comprises 16 residues. Germline CDR1 and CDR2: SQVTM and ANQGSEA. Deletions cut 1 base from V and 5 bases from J, with 19 bases between.

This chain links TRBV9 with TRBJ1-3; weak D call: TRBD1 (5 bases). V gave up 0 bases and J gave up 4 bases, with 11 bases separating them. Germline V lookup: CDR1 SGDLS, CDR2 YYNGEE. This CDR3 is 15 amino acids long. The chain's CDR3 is CASSVATGSGNTIYF. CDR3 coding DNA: TGTGCCAGCAGCGTAGCTACAGGTTCGGGAAACACCATATATTTT.

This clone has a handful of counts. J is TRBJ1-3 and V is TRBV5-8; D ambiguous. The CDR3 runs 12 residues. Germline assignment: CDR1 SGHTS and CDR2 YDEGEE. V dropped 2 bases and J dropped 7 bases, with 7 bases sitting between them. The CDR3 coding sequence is TGTGCCAGCAGCTTTAGCGAGAACACCATATATTTT. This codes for CASSFSENTIYF.

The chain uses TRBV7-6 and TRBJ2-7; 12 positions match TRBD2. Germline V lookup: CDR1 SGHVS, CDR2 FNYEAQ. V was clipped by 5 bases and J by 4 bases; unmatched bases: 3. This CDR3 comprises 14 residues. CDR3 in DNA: TGTGCCAGCAGCATGGGGACTAGCGGGTACGAGCAGTACTTC. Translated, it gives CASSMGTSGYEQYF.

The CDR3 protein is CASSESLNTGELFF. The CDR3 region has the DNA TGTGCCAGCAGTGAAAGCCTGAACACCGGGGAGCTGTTTTTT. V and J are TRBV6-1 and TRBJ2-2; D is unclear. Trimming took off 2 bases at V and 1 base at J, with 5 bases between the two ends. Germline CDR1 is MNHNS and CDR2 is SASEGT. The length of the CDR3 is 14 residues.